These 11 T cell receptor beta chains were all obtained from the same sample, sequenced in a study of cytomegalovirus exposure and HLA in healthy donors. PCR employed 60 Vbeta and 13 Jbeta primers. TCRdb's table, derived via immunoSEQ multiplex PCR, lists solely in-frame clones and lacks some. The sample comprises some 87,000 clones, approximately 79% of which are singletons, and around 3% rests with the top ten. The sample comprised PBMCs. The origin of the receptors is a man aged 25-45 years in good health and CMV-seronegative.

The chain has TRBV7-2 and TRBJ1-2; D unresolved. V was clipped by 4 bases and J by 4 bases, with 16 bases between them. This CDR3 region has 15 residues. CDR1 SGHTA and CDR2 FQGNSA come from the germline V gene. Here the CDR3 reads CASSSQSSSLYGYTF. CDR3 in DNA: TGTGCCAGCAGCTCCCAATCTTCTAGCCTCTATGGCTACACCTTC.

The chain uses TRBV4-3 and TRBJ1-2; 7 positions match TRBD1. Germline CDR1 and CDR2: LGHNA and YSLEER. The ends lost 5 bases at V and 7 bases at J; junction bases unmatched: 7. The CDR3 is 13 amino acids. CDR3 bases: TGCGCCAGCAGCTCACAGGGGATTCTTGGCTACACCTTC. This encodes CASSSQGILGYTF.

The chain joins TRBV9 to TRBJ1-1; D not resolved. The CDR3 has 13 residues. The germline CDR1 and CDR2 sequences are SGDLS and YYNGEE. V was trimmed by 0 bases and J by 0 bases, leaving 3 bases between them. CDR3 in DNA: TGTGCCAGCAGCGTAGATATGAACACTGAAGCTTTCTTT. This gives the protein CASSVDMNTEAFF.

The chain recombines TRBV6-1 with TRBJ1-6, with TRBD1 as a possible D gene (5 bases). Germline assignment: CDR1 MNHNS and CDR2 SASEGT. CDR3 length equals 16 residues. The V gene lost 4 bases and the J gene lost 0 bases, with 10 bases spanning the gap. CDR3 protein: CASSGDSNSYNSPLHF. CDR3 nucleotides: TGTGCCAGCAGTGGAGACAGTAACTCCTATAATTCACCCCTCCACTTT.

This clone came up once. The rearrangement links TRBV6-6 to TRBJ2-3; TRBD1 is a possible D gene (6 bases). This CDR3 is 15 amino acids long. Trimming removed 6 bases at V and 0 bases at J, with 13 bases between. Germline values: CDR1 MNHNY, CDR2 SVGAGI (reference sequence). CDR3 sequence (DNA): TGTGCCAGCAGCCCTGGACAGACTAGCACAGATACGCAGTATTTT. Its protein product is CASSPGQTSTDTQYF.

The chain carries TRBV18 and TRBJ1-2; 7 positions match TRBD1. This CDR3 contains 15 residues. V was clipped by 5 bases and J by 6 bases; unmatched bases: 12. In germline, CDR1 is KGHSH, CDR2 LQKENI. The CDR3 here is CASSDVAQGTHGYTF. CDR3 nucleotides: TGTGCCAGCTCAGACGTTGCACAGGGGACACATGGCTACACCTTC.

This chain uses TRBV12-5 with TRBJ1-2; D remains ambiguous. The germline CDR1 and CDR2 sequences are LGHNT and FRNRAP. This CDR3 spans 15 amino acids. V was shortened by 2 bases and J by 6 bases, with 16 bases between the two germline ends. CDR3 amino acids: CASGLPPAGKDGYTF. CDR3 coding DNA: TGTGCTAGTGGTTTGCCCCCGGCGGGGAAGGATGGCTACACCTTC.

This clone was detected once. This sequence joins TRBV19 and TRBJ1-2; D is perhaps TRBD1 (6 bases). V was shortened by 1 base and J by 0 bases, with 12 bases between the two germline ends. The CDR3 is 16 residues long. Per the germline V gene, CDR1 is LNHDA and CDR2 is SQIVND (reference sequence). CDR3 residues: CASSIATRGANYGYTF. DNA for the CDR3: TGTGCCAGTAGTATAGCAACCAGGGGAGCTAACTATGGCTACACCTTC.

The chain joins TRBV19 to TRBJ1-1; 9 bases match TRBD1. V was pared by 6 bases and J by 7 bases, with 12 bases of the junction left unmatched. CDR1 LNHDA and CDR2 SQIVND come from the germline V gene (reference sequence). The CDR3 totals 15 residues. The CDR3: CASSPLRGQGFEAFF. DNA of the CDR3: TGTGCCAGTAGCCCCCTAAGGGGACAGGGCTTTGAAGCTTTCTTT. Combining the CDR3 with reference TRBV19 and TRBJ1-1 gives the whole variable domain DGGITQSPKYLFRKEGQNVTLSCEQNLNHDAMYWYRQDPGQGLRLIYYSQIVNDFQKGDIAEGYSVSREKKESFPLTVTSAQKNPTAFYLCASSPLRGQGFEAFFGQGTRLTVV.

This chain links TRBV7-9 with TRBJ1-5; D is unclear. Germline CDR1 SEHNR, CDR2 FQNEAQ (reference sequence). This CDR3 has 19 amino acids. V lost 1 base and J lost 6, with 25 bases in between. CDR3 nucleotides: TGTGCCAGCAGCTTAGGGGGAGGGAAAGGTATATTCGGGAGTCAGCCCCAGCATTTT. Translated, it gives CASSLGGGKGIFGSQPQHF. Together with reference TRBV7-9 and TRBJ1-5, the CDR3 gives the full variable domain: DTGVSQNPRHKITKRGQNVTFRCDPISEHNRLYWYRQTLGQGPEFLTYFQNEAQLEKSRLLSDRFSAERPKGSFSTLEIQRTEQGDSAMYLCASSLGGGKGIFGSQPQHFGDGTRLSIL.

This chain links TRBV29-1 with TRBJ1-1; TRBD1 matches 7 bases. The J segment lost 1 base and the V segment lost 0 bases, leaving 5 bases of the junction unmatched. Germline lookup yields CDR1 SQVTM and CDR2 ANQGSEA. This CDR3 is 15 amino acids long. Here the CDR3 DNA reads TGCAGCGTTGAAGATATCGGACAGGCGAACACTGAAGCTTTCTTT. This translates into CSVEDIGQANTEAFF.